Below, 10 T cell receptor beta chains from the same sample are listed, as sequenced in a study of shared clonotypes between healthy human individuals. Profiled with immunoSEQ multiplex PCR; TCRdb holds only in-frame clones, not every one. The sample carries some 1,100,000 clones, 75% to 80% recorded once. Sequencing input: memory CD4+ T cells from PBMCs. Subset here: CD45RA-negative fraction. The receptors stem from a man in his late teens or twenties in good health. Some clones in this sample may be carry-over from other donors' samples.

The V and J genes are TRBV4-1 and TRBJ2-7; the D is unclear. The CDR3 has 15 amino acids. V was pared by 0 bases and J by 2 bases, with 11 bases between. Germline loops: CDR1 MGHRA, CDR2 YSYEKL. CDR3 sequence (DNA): TGCGCCAGCAGCCAAGATTCTGCACCCCCCTACGAGCAGTACTTC. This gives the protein CASSQDSAPPYEQYF.

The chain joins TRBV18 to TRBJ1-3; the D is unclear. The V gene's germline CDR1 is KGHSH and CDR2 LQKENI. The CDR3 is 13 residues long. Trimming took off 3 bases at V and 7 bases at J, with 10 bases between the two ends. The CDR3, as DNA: TGTGCCAGCTCACCCGCAGTATTGAACACCATATATTTT. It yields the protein CASSPAVLNTIYF.

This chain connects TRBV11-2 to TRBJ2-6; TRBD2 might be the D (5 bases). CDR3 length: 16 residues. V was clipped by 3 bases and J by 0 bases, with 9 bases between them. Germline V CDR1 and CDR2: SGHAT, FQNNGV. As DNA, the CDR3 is TGTGCCAGCAGCTTCCCGAGGGCCTCTGGGGCCAACGTCCTGACTTTC. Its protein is CASSFPRASGANVLTF. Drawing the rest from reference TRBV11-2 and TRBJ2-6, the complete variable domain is EAGVAQSPRYKIIEKRQSVAFWCNPISGHATLYWYQQILGQGPKLLIQFQNNGVVDDSQLPKDRFSAERLKGVDSTLKIQPAKLEDSAVYLCASSFPRASGANVLTFGAGSRLTVL.

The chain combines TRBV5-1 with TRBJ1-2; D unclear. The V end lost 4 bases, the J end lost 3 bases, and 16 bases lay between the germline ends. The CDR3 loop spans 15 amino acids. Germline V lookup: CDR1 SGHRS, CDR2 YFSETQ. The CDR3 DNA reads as TGCGCCAGCAGCCGAGGTGACGCGTGGGACTATGGCTACACCTTC. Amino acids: CASSRGDAWDYGYTF. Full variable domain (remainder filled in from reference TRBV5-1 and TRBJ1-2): KAGVTQTPRYLIKTRGQQVTLSCSPISGHRSVSWYQQTPGQGLQFLFEYFSETQRNKGNFPGRFSGRQFSNSRSEMNVSTLELGDSALYLCASSRGDAWDYGYTFGSGTRLTVV.

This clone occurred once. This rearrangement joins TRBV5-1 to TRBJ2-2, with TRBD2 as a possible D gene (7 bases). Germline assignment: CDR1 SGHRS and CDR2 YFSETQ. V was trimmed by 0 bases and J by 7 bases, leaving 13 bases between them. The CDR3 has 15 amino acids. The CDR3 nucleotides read TGCGCCAGCAGCTTGGCCGGGGGGCAGGACGGGGAGCTGTTTTTT. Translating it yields CASSLAGGQDGELFF.

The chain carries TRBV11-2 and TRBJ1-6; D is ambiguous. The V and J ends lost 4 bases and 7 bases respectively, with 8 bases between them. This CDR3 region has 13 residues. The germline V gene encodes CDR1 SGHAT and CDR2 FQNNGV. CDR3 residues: CASSWEWNSPLHF. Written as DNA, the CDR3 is TGTGCCAGCAGCTGGGAATGGAATTCACCCCTCCACTTT.

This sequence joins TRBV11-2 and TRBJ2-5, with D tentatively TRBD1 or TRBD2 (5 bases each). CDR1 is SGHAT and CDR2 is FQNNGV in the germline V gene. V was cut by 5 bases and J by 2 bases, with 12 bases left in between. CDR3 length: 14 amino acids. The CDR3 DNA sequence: TGTGCCAGCAGCCCGGGACGGCAGCAAGAGACCCAGTACTTC. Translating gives CASSPGRQQETQYF. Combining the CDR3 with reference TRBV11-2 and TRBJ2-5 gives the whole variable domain EAGVAQSPRYKIIEKRQSVAFWCNPISGHATLYWYQQILGQGPKLLIQFQNNGVVDDSQLPKDRFSAERLKGVDSTLKIQPAKLEDSAVYLCASSPGRQQETQYFGPGTRLLVL.

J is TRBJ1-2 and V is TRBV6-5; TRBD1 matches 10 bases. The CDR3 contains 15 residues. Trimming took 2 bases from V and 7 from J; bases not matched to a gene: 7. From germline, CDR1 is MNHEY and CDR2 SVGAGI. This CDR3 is CASSYGGTGVRGYTF. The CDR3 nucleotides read TGTGCCAGCAGTTACGGGGGGACAGGGGTTCGTGGCTACACCTTC.

DNA for the CDR3: TGTGCCACCAGCTTCACCCGCCTCAATGAGCAGTTCTTC. It encodes CATSFTRLNEQFF. The J gene is TRBJ2-1, the V gene TRBV15, with D unresolved. Germline V CDR1 and CDR2: LNHNV, YYDKDF (reference sequence). This CDR3 is built from 13 residues. V lost 5 bases, J lost 6 bases, and 11 bases lay in between.

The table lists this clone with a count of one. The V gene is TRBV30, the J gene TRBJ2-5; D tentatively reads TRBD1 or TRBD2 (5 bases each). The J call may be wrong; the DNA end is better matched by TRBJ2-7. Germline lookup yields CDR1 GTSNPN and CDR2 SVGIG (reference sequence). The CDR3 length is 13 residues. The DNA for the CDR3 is TGTGCCTGGAATAGGGACGGCACCTACGAGCAGTACTTC. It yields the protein CAWNRDGTYEQYF.